These 4 T cell receptor beta chains were all obtained from the same sample, sequenced in a study of cytomegalovirus exposure and HLA in healthy donors. The PCR ran on 60 Vbeta and 13 Jbeta primers. Sequencing was performed with immunoSEQ multiplex PCR; in TCRdb, only in-frame clones are kept and a portion is missing. The repertoire includes under 150,000 clones, 75% to 85% of them detected once, and approximately 8.1% sits in the top ten. Sequenced input: PBMCs. These receptor sequences come from a woman between 45 and 60 years old in good health and CMV-seropositive.

The chain employs TRBV6-1 and TRBJ2-7; 7 bases match TRBD2. V shed 2 bases and J 6 bases; nucleotides not matched to a gene: 19. This CDR3 region has 18 residues. CDR1 and CDR2 from the germline V gene are MNHNS and SASEGT. Here the CDR3 reads CASSERFLGEGSLFEQYF. The CDR3 coding sequence is TGTGCCAGCAGTGAAAGGTTTCTCGGGGAGGGCTCCCTTTTCGAGCAGTACTTC.

V and J are TRBV7-2 and TRBJ1-1; weak D call: TRBD1 (6 bases). CDR1 SGHTA and CDR2 FQGNSA come from the germline V gene. CDR3 length: 15 amino acids. The ends were cut back, 1 base at V and 5 bases at J, with 14 bases in the middle. The CDR3 sequence is CASSLEGQGQTEAFF. The DNA for the CDR3 is TGTGCCAGCAGCTTAGAAGGCCAGGGGCAGACTGAAGCTTTCTTT.

The rearrangement uses TRBV29-1 and TRBJ2-5, with 7 bases aligning to TRBD2. Trimming removed 5 bases from V and 5 bases from J; junction bases left unmatched: 5. Germline loops: CDR1 SQVTM, CDR2 ANQGSEA. The CDR3 has 12 residues. In DNA form, the CDR3 reads TGCAGCGTTCGACTAGCCCCCGAGACCCAGTACTTC. Its translation is CSVRLAPETQYF.

The rearrangement links TRBV15 to TRBJ2-7, with TRBD1 identical over 7 bases. The CDR3 sequence is 15 residues long. Per germline, CDR1 LNHNV and CDR2 YYDKDF (reference sequence). V was pared by 1 base and J by 3 bases, with 6 bases of the junction left unmatched. DNA for the CDR3: TGTGCCACCAGCAGAGGCCGGGACAGTTACTACGAGCAGTACTTC. It translates to CATSRGRDSYYEQYF.